Given below is one T cell receptor (beta chain) in context. This clonotype was detected a few times. No antigen is known for it. No clone much larger than this one lies a single base away; base qualities are absent. This sample is drawn from a study of T cells in Graves' hyperthyroidism and ophthalmopathy (dated by TCRdb to about 2019). Broadly, across the study: Peripheral blood samples were taken at the time of initial diagnosis, prior to any treatment. The roughly 94 discovery patients were randomly split 7:3 into training and test sets. Prospective prediction of ophthalmopathy was tested in an independent validation cohort of some 19 hyperthyroidism patients and roughly 16 patients who later progressed to ophthalmopathy. To identify TCR V-J signatures that set the groups apart, the researchers used a discovery cohort of 95 to 100 patients, made up of roughly 45 with Graves' ophthalmopathy and some 56 with stable Graves' hyperthyroidism. After blood sampling, hyperthyroidism patients were treated with methimazole at a starting dose of 30 mg daily, and ophthalmopathy patients were treated with high-dose intravenous methylprednisolone. The paper reports TCR Vbeta CDR3 sequencing of approximately 140 peripheral blood samples: fewer than 50 ophthalmopathy, fewer than 85 hyperthyroidism and around 17 progressor patients. In addition, the study compared T-cell repertoires in thyroid tissue and in blood from 6 or 7 Graves' hyperthyroidism patients. The paper as a whole reports these results and caveats: A 13 V-J signature model separated ophthalmopathy from stable hyperthyroidism, with approximately 87% sensitivity and just under 84% specificity in cross-validation and 80%/75% in testing. No statistical method was used to fix the sample size in advance, and group allocation was not hidden from the investigators. Most expanded thyroid clonotypes (frequency above 0.001) were also detected in blood, a finding suggesting that blood repertoires may reflect thyroid immune responses. During validation, the model predicted progression to ophthalmopathy a median of around six months ahead of onset, with almost 71% sensitivity and roughly 72% specificity.

CDR1 and CDR2, per the germline V gene (reference sequence), are SSHAT and FNYEAQ. From the cysteine through the phenylalanine, the CDR3 covers 15 amino acids. Just CDR3 DNA is preserved here, 45 bases in frame from base 1. Stable Graves' hyperthyroidism was defined as no progression to ophthalmopathy during 18 months of follow-up. The hyperthyroidism patients were between 18 and 65 years old and newly diagnosed, with a disease duration of less than 2 months. Patients with uncontrolled infections, other autoimmune diseases, pregnancy or lactation were excluded. Diagnoses were established on the basis of clinical symptoms, serum thyroxine and TRAb, thyroid ultrasound, and orbital computed tomography. Ficoll-Paque density gradient centrifugation was used to isolate PBMCs from about 10 ml of fresh peripheral blood. Trizol reagent was used to extract total RNA, and RNA quality was then checked on an Agilent 2100 Bioanalyzer.

The TCR beta CDR3 regions were amplified from the RNA transcripts. For the first round of RT-PCR on the TCR CDR3, the HTBI primer set was used together with the Qiagen OneStep RT-PCR kit. The libraries were constructed in a second round of multiplex PCR and then size-selected and purified. The libraries were sequenced on an Illumina HiSeq2000 using paired-end 100 bp reads. The original methods were these. SOAPnuke was used to process the raw data, with reads discarded if the reads contained adapters or uncalled bases, had a mean Phred below 15, or lacked an exact constant-primer or identifier match. COPE v1.2.5 was used to merge high-quality paired reads, and clonotypes were defined as unique nucleotide sequences. MiTCR v1.1 was used to align clonotypes to the IMGT TRBV, TRBD and TRBJ reference segments. The analysis included only V-J combinations with a frequency above 0.0001, which together covered 99.2% of the repertoires. The TCS score was defined as F50 (clonal expansion) divided by E x V (chaos), with BLOSUM62-based TCRdist calculated between CDR3 peptides within each V-J. Welch's t-statistics and random forest reduced approximately 520 V-J features to some 14, which were used in a naive Bayes classifier (R e1071). The similarity between thyroid and blood repertoires was quantified using the Morisita-Horn index. The raw public data were reprocessed by TCRdb itself: fastp quality trimming at Q25, MiXCR clonotype calling, in-frame beta chains only. Records with the same CDR3 protein are collapsed into one entry carrying the most frequent genes and DNA. The authors' filters were not applied to this entry. The sample has about 840,000 distinct CDR3 sequences on record, over 35% of them singletons. Over 8% of the sample goes to the ten largest clones.

The sequence derives from a man aged 18 to 35 with Graves' hyperthyroidism. Material: blood. In this chain, TRBV7-7 is recombined with TRBJ2-5; TRBD2 matches 7 bases in the middle. The DNA is TGTGCTAACAGCTTAGGCGGGGGTCGAGGAGAGACCCAGTACTTC. It is translated as CANSLGGGRGETQYF. The entire variable domain, with the stretches around the CDR3 drawn from the reference TRBV7-7 and TRBJ2-5 proteins, is GAGVSQSPRYKVTKRGQDVTLRCDPISSHATLYWYQQALGQGPEFLTYFNYEAQPDKSGLPSDRFSAERPEGSISTLTIQRTEQRDSAMYRCANSLGGGRGETQYFGPGTRLLVL.